Listed here are 20 T cell receptor beta chains from one sample, sequenced in a study of cytomegalovirus exposure and HLA in healthy donors (TCRdb year 2017). Libraries were built with the immunoSEQ multiplex PCR assay. For the multiplex PCR, a mixture combining 60 forward primers for TCR Vbeta segments and 13 reverse primers for TCR Jbeta segments was used. TCRdb stores this immuneACCESS table with in-frame sequences only. Part of the clones is absent; in the studies checked, under half of the shortfall reflects unresolved V genes, and no reason is known for the rest. In this sample the table shows some 170,000 clones, around four fifths of which occur a single time. About 9.1% of the sample rests with the top ten. Sequencing was performed on PBMCs. These receptors all come from a man aged 18 to 35 in good health and CMV-seropositive.

The V gene is TRBV4-3, the J gene TRBJ2-1, with 7 nucleotides matching TRBD2. CDR1 and CDR2 from the germline V gene are LGHNA and YSLEER. The CDR3 runs 17 residues. The ends lost 1 base at V and 0 bases at J; junction bases unmatched: 6. DNA of the CDR3: TGCGCCAGCAGCCAAGGGGACTACATGAGCTCCTACAATGAGCAGTTCTTC. This codes for CASSQGDYMSSYNEQFF.

This chain connects TRBV4-1 to TRBJ2-1; D is possibly TRBD1 (6 bases). Trimming shortened V by 1 base and J by 7 bases, and 11 bases separated the two germline ends. Looked up from germline, CDR1 is MGHRA and CDR2 is YSYEKL. CDR3 length equals 14 residues. The CDR3 sequence: CASSQGHRENEQFF. The CDR3 DNA is TGCGCCAGCAGCCAAGGTCACAGGGAGAATGAGCAGTTCTTC.

The chain carries TRBV5-1 and TRBJ1-1; D is unclear. The CDR3 sequence is 13 residues long. Germline values: CDR1 SGHRS, CDR2 YFSETQ. Trimming took 0 bases from V and 0 from J, leaving 3 bases between them. CDR3 in DNA: TGCGCCAGCAGCTTGGTAATGAACACTGAAGCTTTCTTT. It specifies CASSLVMNTEAFF.

This clone has a handful of counts. The chain couples TRBV6-6 to TRBJ2-5; 8 bases match TRBD2. The CDR3 length is 14 residues. Trimming at V came to 6 bases and at J to 2 bases, leaving 5 bases not matched to a gene. Germline V CDR1 and CDR2: MNHNY, SVGAGI (reference sequence). The CDR3: CASSPREGQETQYF. Written as DNA, the CDR3 is TGTGCCAGCAGCCCCCGGGAGGGGCAAGAGACCCAGTACTTC.

There are a few counts of this clone. The gene calls are TRBV6-1 and TRBJ1-2; D is perhaps TRBD1 (6 bases). This CDR3 region has 13 residues. Germline lookup yields CDR1 MNHNS and CDR2 SASEGT. Trimming cost V 3 bases and J 7 bases, with 12 bases left between them. The CDR3 region has the DNA TGTGCCAGCAGTGAGCAGGGGCCTGGTGGCTACACCTTC. As protein: CASSEQGPGGYTF.

V and J are TRBV27 and TRBJ2-7; D unclear. Germline V lookup: CDR1 MNHEY, CDR2 SMNVEV (reference sequence). The CDR3 length is 13 residues. Trimming stripped 5 bases from V and 4 bases from J, with 12 bases between. CDR3 coding DNA: TGTGCCAGCAGTCGGGTTAACCCTTACGAGCAGTACTTC. It translates to CASSRVNPYEQYF.

The chain is built from TRBV7-2 and TRBJ1-2, with 8 positions matching TRBD1. Germline lookup yields CDR1 SGHTA and CDR2 FQGNSA. CDR3 length equals 14 residues. V shed 5 bases, J shed 4 bases, and the junction held 6 bases outside the gene matches. The CDR3 region is CASSLGQGLYGYTF. In DNA form, the CDR3 reads TGTGCCAGCAGCCTAGGACAGGGACTCTATGGCTACACCTTC. Supplemented by reference TRBV7-2 and TRBJ1-2, the full variable domain reads GAGVSQSPSNKVTEKGKDVELRCDPISGHTALYWYRQSLGQGLEFLIYFQGNSAPDKSGLPSDRFSAERTGGSVSTLTIQRTQQEDSAVYLCASSLGQGLYGYTFGSGTRLTVV.

The rearrangement uses TRBV10-2 and TRBJ1-2, with 8 positions matching TRBD1. Germline CDR1 and CDR2: WSHSY and SAAADI. This CDR3 has 17 residues. V trimming: 6 bases; J trimming: 8 bases; junction bases outside the gene matches: 20. The chain's CDR3 is CASSEPGQESVGSGYTF. The CDR3 DNA is TGCGCCAGCAGCGAACCGGGACAGGAGTCTGTAGGAAGCGGCTACACCTTC.

V usage is TRBV5-4 and J usage is TRBJ2-2; tentatively, D is TRBD2 (7 bases). Germline V gene lookup returns CDR1 SGHNT and CDR2 YYREEE (reference sequence). The V gene lost 0 bases and the J gene lost 6 bases, with 21 bases spanning the gap. This CDR3 has 18 amino acids. The CDR3: CASSLAPLVGGRAGELFF. The CDR3 DNA sequence: TGTGCCAGCAGCTTGGCCCCTCTAGTGGGGGGGCGCGCCGGGGAGCTGTTTTTT.

This sequence joins TRBV28 and TRBJ1-1; the D is unclear. Germline values: CDR1 MDHEN, CDR2 SYDVKM. This CDR3 comprises 17 residues. V was trimmed by 1 base and J by 5 bases, leaving 20 bases between them. The CDR3 sequence is CASSLLALLSSSTEAFF. In DNA, the CDR3 is TGTGCCAGCAGTTTATTAGCCTTATTGAGTTCGTCGACTGAAGCTTTCTTT.

This clone appeared a few times. Other nucleotide sequences from this sample produce the same CDR3. CDR3 sequence reads: CASSPGTGGYQETQYF. In DNA form, the CDR3 reads TGCGCCAGCAGCCCCGGGACAGGGGGCTATCAAGAGACCCAGTACTTC. V and J are TRBV5-1 and TRBJ2-5; 12 positions agree with TRBD1. The CDR3 length is 16 residues. Unmatched junction bases numbered 6, after V lost 4 bases and J lost 2 bases. Germline V gives CDR1 SGHRS, CDR2 YFSETQ.

The V and J genes are TRBV6-5 and TRBJ2-5, with 8 bases identical to TRBD1. From germline, CDR1 is MNHEY and CDR2 SVGAGI. V was clipped by 5 bases and J by 3 bases; unmatched bases: 5. The CDR3 sequence is 14 residues long. The CDR3 loop is CASSQWTGKETQYF. The CDR3 nucleotides read TGTGCCAGCAGTCAATGGACAGGGAAAGAGACCCAGTACTTC.

This clone has just a few counts. The J gene is TRBJ2-7, the V gene TRBV19; 11 bases align to TRBD2. CDR3 size: 15 residues. Per germline, CDR1 LNHDA and CDR2 SQIVND (reference sequence). V shed 5 bases, J shed 4 bases, and the junction held 7 bases outside the gene matches. CDR3 coding DNA: TGTGCCAGTAGTGCGGGACTAGCGGCCGTATACGAGCAGTACTTC. Its protein is CASSAGLAAVYEQYF.

CDR3 sequence: CASSLAGWNTEAFF. In DNA form, the CDR3 reads TGCGCCAGCAGCTTGGCAGGATGGAACACTGAAGCTTTCTTT. J is TRBJ1-1 and V is TRBV5-1; D not resolved. Germline V gene lookup returns CDR1 SGHRS and CDR2 YFSETQ. Trimming left V 0 bases short and J 1 base short, with 7 bases between. The CDR3 covers 14 residues. Full variable domain (remainder filled in from reference TRBV5-1 and TRBJ1-1): KAGVTQTPRYLIKTRGQQVTLSCSPISGHRSVSWYQQTPGQGLQFLFEYFSETQRNKGNFPGRFSGRQFSNSRSEMNVSTLELGDSALYLCASSLAGWNTEAFFGQGTRLTVV.

The rearrangement joins TRBV30 to TRBJ2-1, with a tentative D call TRBD1 (5 bases). Germline V gene sequence: CDR1 GTSNPN, CDR2 SVGIG (reference sequence). The V and J ends lost 4 bases and 2 bases respectively, with 12 bases between them. This CDR3 comprises 14 residues. CDR3 residues: CAWTDSIPYNEQFF. The CDR3 nucleotides are TGTGCCTGGACCGACAGCATCCCCTACAATGAGCAGTTCTTC.

The chain combines TRBV10-2 with TRBJ1-2; the match to TRBD1 covers 7 bases. The length of the CDR3 is 16 residues. J gave up 6 bases and V 4 bases, and 14 bases lay outside the gene matches. In germline, CDR1 is WSHSY, CDR2 SAAADI. CDR3 DNA sequence: TGCGCCAGCAGTGTGATGAGTGTAGGGACAGCTGATGGCTACACCTTC. Residues: CASSVMSVGTADGYTF.

V gene TRBV10-3 combines with J gene TRBJ2-1, with 9 bases aligning to TRBD2. Per germline, CDR1 ENHRY and CDR2 SYGVKD. The V gene end was trimmed by 1 base and the J gene end by 2 bases; junction bases not matched to a gene: 6. The CDR3 has 17 amino acids. The CDR3 reads CAISEYETSGPYNEQFF. The CDR3 nucleotides read TGTGCCATCAGTGAGTACGAGACTAGCGGTCCCTACAATGAGCAGTTCTTC.

The gene calls are TRBV7-9 and TRBJ2-7; possible D gene TRBD1, 6 bases. Trimming cost V 2 bases and J 6 bases, with 17 bases left between them. The germline V gene has CDR1 SEHNR and CDR2 FQNEAQ (reference sequence). The CDR3 is 15 amino acids. CDR3 coding DNA: TGTGCCAGCAGCTTATTTGCGGCAGGGGCGGGCGAGCAGTACTTC. Its protein is CASSLFAAGAGEQYF.

The chain is built from TRBV27 and TRBJ1-1; possibly TRBD1 for D (5 bases). CDR3 size: 16 residues. The V end lost 6 bases, the J end lost 0 bases, and 17 bases lay between the germline ends. From germline, CDR1 is MNHEY and CDR2 SMNVEV (reference sequence). The CDR3 DNA sequence: TGTGCCAGCAGCCCAATAGGTAGGGGCTTGAACACTGAAGCTTTCTTT. As protein: CASSPIGRGLNTEAFF.

V and J are TRBV7-6 and TRBJ2-2; no definite D call. Trimming shortened V by 5 bases and J by 6 bases, and 19 bases separated the two germline ends. CDR1 and CDR2 from the germline V gene are SGHVS and FNYEAQ. CDR3 length: 16 residues. The CDR3 reads CASSPRHRPVAGELFF. CDR3 DNA: TGTGCCAGCAGCCCGAGGCACCGGCCGGTCGCCGGGGAGCTGTTTTTT.